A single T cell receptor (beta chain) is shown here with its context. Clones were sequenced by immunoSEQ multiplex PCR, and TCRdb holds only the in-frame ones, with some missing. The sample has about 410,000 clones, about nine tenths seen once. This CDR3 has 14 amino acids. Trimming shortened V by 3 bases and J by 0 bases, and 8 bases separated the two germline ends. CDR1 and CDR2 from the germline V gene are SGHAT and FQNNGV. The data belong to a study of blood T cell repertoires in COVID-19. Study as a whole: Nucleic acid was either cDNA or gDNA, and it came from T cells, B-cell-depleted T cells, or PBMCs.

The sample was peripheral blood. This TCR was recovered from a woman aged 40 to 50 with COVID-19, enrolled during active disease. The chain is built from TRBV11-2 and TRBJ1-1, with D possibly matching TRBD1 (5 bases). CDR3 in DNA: TGTGCCAGCAGCTTGCTGACAGTGAACACTGAAGCTTTCTTT. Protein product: CASSLLTVNTEAFF.